This T cell receptor (beta chain) was recorded in a study of blood T cell repertoires in COVID-19. In the study overall: Spain, Italy and the United States supplied samples that represented acute and convalescent COVID-19. In each case, the material was cDNA or gDNA derived from T cells, B-cell-depleted T cells, or PBMCs.

With 0 bases removed from V and 1 base from J, the gap between germline ends came to 11 bases. The germline V gene has CDR1 SGDLS and CDR2 YYNGEE. The CDR3 spans 15 residues. This table comes from immunoSEQ multiplex PCR, and its TCRdb copy is limited to in-frame clones, with some not included. Here the sample spans about 74,000 clones, roughly nine tenths being singletons. The chain couples TRBV9 to TRBJ2-7, with D possibly being TRBD1 (5 bases). The sequence was obtained from a human donor in a cohort sampled during active COVID-19. Sequenced input: peripheral blood. CDR3 bases: TGTGCCAGCAGCGTAGGTTGGGGCGAATCCTACGAGCAGTACTTC. Its protein product is CASSVGWGESYEQYF. Combining the CDR3 with reference TRBV9 and TRBJ2-7 gives the whole variable domain DSGVTQTPKHLITATGQRVTLRCSPRSGDLSVYWYQQSLDQGLQFLIQYYNGEERAKGNILERFSAQQFPDLHSELNLSSLELGDSALYFCASSVGWGESYEQYFGPGTRLTVT.